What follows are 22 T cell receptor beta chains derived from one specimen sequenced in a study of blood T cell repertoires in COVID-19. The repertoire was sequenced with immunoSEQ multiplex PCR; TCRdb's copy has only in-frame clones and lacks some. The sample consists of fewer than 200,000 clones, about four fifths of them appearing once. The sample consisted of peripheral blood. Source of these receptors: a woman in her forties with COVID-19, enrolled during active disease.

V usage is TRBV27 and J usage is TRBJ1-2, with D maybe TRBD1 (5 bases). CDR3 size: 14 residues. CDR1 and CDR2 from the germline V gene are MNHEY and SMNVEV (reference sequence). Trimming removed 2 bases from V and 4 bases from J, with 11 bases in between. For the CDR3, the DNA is TGTGCCAGCAGTTTAACAGGCCCATCCTATGGCTACACCTTC. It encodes CASSLTGPSYGYTF.

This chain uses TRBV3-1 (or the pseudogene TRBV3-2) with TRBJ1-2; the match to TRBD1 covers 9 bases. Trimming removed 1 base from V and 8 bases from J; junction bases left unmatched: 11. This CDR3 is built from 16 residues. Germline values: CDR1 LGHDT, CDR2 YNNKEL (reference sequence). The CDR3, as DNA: TGTGCCAGCAGCCAAGGGCCGCGGGACAGGGTCAACGGCTACACCTTC. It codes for CASSQGPRDRVNGYTF.

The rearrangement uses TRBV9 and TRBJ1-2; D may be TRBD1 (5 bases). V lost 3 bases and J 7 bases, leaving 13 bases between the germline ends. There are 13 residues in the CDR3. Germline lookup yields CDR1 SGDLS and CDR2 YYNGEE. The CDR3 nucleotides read TGTGCCAGCAGCGAACCTTTTGGGGCTGGCTACACCTTC. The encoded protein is CASSEPFGAGYTF.

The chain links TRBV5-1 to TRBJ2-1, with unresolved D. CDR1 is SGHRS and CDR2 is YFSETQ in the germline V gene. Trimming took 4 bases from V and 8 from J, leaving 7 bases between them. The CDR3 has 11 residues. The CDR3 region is CASSLLDEQFF. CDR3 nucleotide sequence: TGCGCCAGCAGCCTGCTAGATGAGCAGTTCTTC.

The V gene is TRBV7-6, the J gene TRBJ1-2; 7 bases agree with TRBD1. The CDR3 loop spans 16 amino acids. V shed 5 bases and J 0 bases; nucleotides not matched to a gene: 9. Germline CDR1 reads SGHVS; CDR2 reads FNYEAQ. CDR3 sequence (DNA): TGTGCCAGCAGCCCACTACAGGGGCTGGCTAACTATGGCTACACCTTC. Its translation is CASSPLQGLANYGYTF. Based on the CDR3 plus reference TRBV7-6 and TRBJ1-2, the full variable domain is GAGVSQSPRYKVTKRGQDVALRCDPISGHVSLYWYRQALGQGPEFLTYFNYEAQQDKSGLPNDRFSAERPEGSISTLTIQRTEQRDSAMYRCASSPLQGLANYGYTFGSGTRLTVV.

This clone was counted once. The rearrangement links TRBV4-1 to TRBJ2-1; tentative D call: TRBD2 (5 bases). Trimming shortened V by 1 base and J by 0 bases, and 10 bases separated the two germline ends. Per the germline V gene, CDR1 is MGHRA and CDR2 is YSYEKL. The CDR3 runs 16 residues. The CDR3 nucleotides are TGCGCCAGCAGCCAAGGCCGGGGAAGCTCCTACAATGAGCAGTTCTTC. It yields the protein CASSQGRGSSYNEQFF.

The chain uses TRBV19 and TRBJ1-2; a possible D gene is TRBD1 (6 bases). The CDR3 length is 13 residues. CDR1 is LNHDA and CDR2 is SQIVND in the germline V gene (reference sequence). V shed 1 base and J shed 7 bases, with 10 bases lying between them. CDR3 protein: CASSIGQGTGYTF. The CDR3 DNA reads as TGTGCCAGTAGTATAGGGCAGGGGACTGGCTACACCTTC.

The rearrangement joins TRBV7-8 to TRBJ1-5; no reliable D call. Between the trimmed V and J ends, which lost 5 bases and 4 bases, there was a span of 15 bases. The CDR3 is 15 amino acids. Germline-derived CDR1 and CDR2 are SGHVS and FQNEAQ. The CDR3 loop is CASSRSGRGNQPQHF. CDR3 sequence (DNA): TGTGCCAGCAGCCGATCCGGACGGGGAAATCAGCCCCAGCATTTT.

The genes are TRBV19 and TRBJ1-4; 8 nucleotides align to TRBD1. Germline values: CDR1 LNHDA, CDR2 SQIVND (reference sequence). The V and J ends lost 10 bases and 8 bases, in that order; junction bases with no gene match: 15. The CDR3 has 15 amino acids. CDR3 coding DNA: TGTGCCACCCTGAAGCATCAGGGGGCGGGGGAAAAACTGTTTTTT. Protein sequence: CATLKHQGAGEKLFF.

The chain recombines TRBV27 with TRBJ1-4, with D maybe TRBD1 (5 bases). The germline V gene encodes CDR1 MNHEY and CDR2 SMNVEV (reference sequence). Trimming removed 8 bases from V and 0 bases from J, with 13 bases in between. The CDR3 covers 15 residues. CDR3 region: CASQPTGATNEKLFF. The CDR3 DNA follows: TGTGCCAGCCAACCTACAGGAGCAACTAATGAAAAACTGTTTTTT.

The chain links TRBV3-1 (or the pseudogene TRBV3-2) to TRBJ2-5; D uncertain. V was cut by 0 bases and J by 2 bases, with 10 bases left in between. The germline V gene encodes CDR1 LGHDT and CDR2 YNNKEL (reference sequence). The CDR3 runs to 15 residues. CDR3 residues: CASSQEARPQETQYF. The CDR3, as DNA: TGTGCCAGCAGCCAAGAGGCTAGACCGCAAGAGACCCAGTACTTC.

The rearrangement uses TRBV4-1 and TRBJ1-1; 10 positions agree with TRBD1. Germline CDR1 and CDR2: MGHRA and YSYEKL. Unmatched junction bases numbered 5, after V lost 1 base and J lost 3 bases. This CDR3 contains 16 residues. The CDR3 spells CASSQGGGTGDTEAFF. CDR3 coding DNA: TGCGCCAGCAGCCAAGGGGGAGGGACAGGGGACACTGAAGCTTTCTTT.

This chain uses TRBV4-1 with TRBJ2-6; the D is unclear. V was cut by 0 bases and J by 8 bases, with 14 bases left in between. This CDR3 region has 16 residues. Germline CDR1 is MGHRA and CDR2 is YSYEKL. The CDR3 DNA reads TGCGCCAGCAGCCAAGATCTTACGGGTTTAACCAACGTCCTGACTTTC. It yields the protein CASSQDLTGLTNVLTF.

The CDR3 sequence is CASSVSRTGGYGYTF. CDR3 nucleotide sequence: TGTGCCAGCAGCGTTTCTCGGACAGGGGGCTATGGCTACACCTTC. The rearrangement uses TRBV9 and TRBJ1-2; 10 bases are shared with TRBD1. CDR1 SGDLS and CDR2 YYNGEE come from the germline V gene. V was pared by 2 bases and J by 4 bases, with 5 bases of the junction left unmatched. CDR3 length: 15 residues.

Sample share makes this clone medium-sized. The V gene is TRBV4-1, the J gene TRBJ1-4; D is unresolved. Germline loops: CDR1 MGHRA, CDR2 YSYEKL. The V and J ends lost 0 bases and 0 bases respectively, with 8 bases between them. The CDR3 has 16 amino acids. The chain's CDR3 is CASSQDPRPTNEKLFF. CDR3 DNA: TGCGCCAGCAGCCAAGATCCGAGGCCAACTAATGAAAAACTGTTTTTT.

The CDR3 spells CANAAPTLETQYF. In nucleotides, the CDR3 is TGTGCCAACGCGGCCCCGACGTTAGAGACCCAGTACTTC. The J gene is TRBJ2-5, the V gene TRBV2; D gene ambiguous. Germline-derived CDR1 and CDR2 are SNHLY and FYNNEI. This CDR3 is built from 13 residues. V was shortened by 10 bases and J by 4 bases, with 16 bases between the two germline ends.

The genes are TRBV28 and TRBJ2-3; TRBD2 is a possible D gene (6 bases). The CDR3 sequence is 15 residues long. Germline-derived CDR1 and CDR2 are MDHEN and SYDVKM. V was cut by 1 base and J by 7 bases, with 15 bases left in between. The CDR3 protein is CASSLSPPSVNTQYF. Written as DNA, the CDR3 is TGTGCCAGCAGTTTATCCCCCCCTAGCGTTAATACGCAGTATTTT. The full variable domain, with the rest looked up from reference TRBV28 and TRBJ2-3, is DVKVTQSSRYLVKRTGEKVFLECVQDMDHENMFWYRQDPGLGLRLIYFSYDVKMKEKGDIPEGYSVSREKKERFSLILESASTNQTSMYLCASSLSPPSVNTQYFGPGTRLTVL.

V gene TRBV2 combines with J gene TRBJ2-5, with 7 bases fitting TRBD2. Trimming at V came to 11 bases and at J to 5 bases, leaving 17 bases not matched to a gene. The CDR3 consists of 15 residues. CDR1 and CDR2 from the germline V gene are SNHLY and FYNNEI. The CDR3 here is CAGVPGTTYQETQYF. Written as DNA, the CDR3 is TGTGCCGGGGTTCCCGGGACTACCTATCAGGAGACCCAGTACTTC.

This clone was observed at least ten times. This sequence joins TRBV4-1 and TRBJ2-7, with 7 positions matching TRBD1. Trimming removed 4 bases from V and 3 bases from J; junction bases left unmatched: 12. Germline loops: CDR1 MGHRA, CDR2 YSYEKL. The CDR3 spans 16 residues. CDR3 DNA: TGCGCCAGCAGCCTTGTGAGAGGGACAGAAGGCTACGAGCAGTACTTC. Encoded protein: CASSLVRGTEGYEQYF.

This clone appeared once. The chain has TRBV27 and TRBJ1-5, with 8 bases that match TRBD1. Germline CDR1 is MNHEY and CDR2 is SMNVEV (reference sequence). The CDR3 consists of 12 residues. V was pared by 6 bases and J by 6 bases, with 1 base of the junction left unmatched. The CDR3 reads CASRTGVQPQHF. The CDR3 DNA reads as TGTGCCAGCAGGACAGGGGTTCAGCCCCAGCATTTT.

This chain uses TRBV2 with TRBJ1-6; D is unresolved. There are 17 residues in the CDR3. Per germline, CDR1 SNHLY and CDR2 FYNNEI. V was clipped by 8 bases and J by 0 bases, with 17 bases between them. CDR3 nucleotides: TGTGCCAGCCAATTGCCCCATCTGAGCTCCTATAATTCACCCCTCCACTTT. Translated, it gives CASQLPHLSSYNSPLHF.

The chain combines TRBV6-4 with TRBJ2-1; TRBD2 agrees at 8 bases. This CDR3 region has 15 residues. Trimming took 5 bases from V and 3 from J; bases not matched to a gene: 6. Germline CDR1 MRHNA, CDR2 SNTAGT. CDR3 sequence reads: CASSSSGSGYNEQFF. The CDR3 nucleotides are TGTGCCAGCAGTTCGAGCGGGAGTGGCTACAATGAGCAGTTCTTC.